This is a list of T cell receptor beta chains from one sample in a study of Ad26.COV2.S vaccination and SARS-CoV-2 variants. Libraries were prepared by immunoSEQ multiplex PCR; TCRdb keeps only in-frame clonotypes and omits some of them. Of about 350,000 clones in the sample, approximately 86% were seen once. The starting material was peripheral blood, obtained in a trial of Ad26.COV2.S vaccine versus placebo. These receptors originate from a person aged 18-60 years who received the Ad26.COV2.S COVID-19 vaccine or a placebo. Each CDR3 is given with its conserved first and last residue. Fields, in order: clone size, CDR3 length, D gene, J gene, V gene, CDR3 protein, CDR3 DNA. A D gene is named only where the DNA matches it firmly. Part of the rows lack a size; the others show once, few, many or a class for expanded clones.

abundance: .; len: 15; d_gene: .; j_gene: TRBJ2-7; v_gene: TRBV7-9; CDR3aa: CASSPENLVRSEQYF; CDR3nt: TGTGCCAGCAGCCCCGAGAATCTGGTAAGAAGCGAGCAGTACTTC
abundance: .; len: 13; d_gene: .; j_gene: TRBJ2-3; v_gene: TRBV11-1; CDR3aa: CASSLASGNTQYF; CDR3nt: TGTGCCAGCAGCTTAGCTTCAGGGAATACGCAGTATTTT
abundance: .; len: 12; d_gene: .; j_gene: TRBJ2-7; v_gene: TRBV5-6; CDR3aa: CASSSTRYEQYF; CDR3nt: TGTGCCAGCAGTTCAACGCGTTACGAGCAGTACTTC
abundance: once; len: 14; d_gene: TRBD1; j_gene: TRBJ1-5; v_gene: TRBV27; CDR3aa: CATRTGSANQPQHF; CDR3nt: TGTGCCACAAGGACAGGGAGCGCGAATCAGCCCCAGCATTTT
abundance: once; len: 14; d_gene: TRBD1; j_gene: TRBJ2-2; v_gene: TRBV9; CDR3aa: CASSVGQGTGELFF; CDR3nt: TGTGCCAGCAGCGTCGGACAGGGCACCGGGGAGCTGTTTTTT
abundance: .; len: 17; d_gene: .; j_gene: TRBJ2-5; v_gene: TRBV18; CDR3aa: CASSPQDKRGNRETQYF; CDR3nt: TGTGCCAGCTCACCACAGGACAAACGTGGGAACAGGGAGACCCAGTACTTC
abundance: .; len: 13; d_gene: .; j_gene: TRBJ2-7; v_gene: TRBV7-2; CDR3aa: CASSAGTFYEQYF; CDR3nt: TGTGCCAGCAGCGCCGGGACTTTTTACGAGCAGTACTTC
abundance: .; len: 13; d_gene: .; j_gene: TRBJ2-5; v_gene: TRBV24-1; CDR3aa: CATRGGGGETQYF; CDR3nt: TGTGCCACTCGGGGAGGGGGCGGAGAGACCCAGTACTTC
abundance: .; len: 14; d_gene: .; j_gene: TRBJ1-6; v_gene: TRBV6-2/TRBV6-3; CDR3aa: CASSRDAGNSPLHF; CDR3nt: TGTGCCAGCAGTCGGGACGCGGGGAATTCACCCCTCCACTTT
abundance: few; len: 13; d_gene: TRBD1; j_gene: TRBJ1-1; v_gene: TRBV10-3; CDR3aa: CAILGQGGTEAFF; CDR3nt: TGTGCCATCCTTGGACAGGGGGGCACTGAAGCTTTCTTT
abundance: .; len: 13; d_gene: .; j_gene: TRBJ1-2; v_gene: TRBV29-1; CDR3aa: CSVEGEGTYGYTF; CDR3nt: TGCAGCGTTGAAGGGGAGGGGACCTATGGCTACACCTTC
abundance: once; len: 21; d_gene: TRBD2; j_gene: TRBJ2-3; v_gene: TRBV24-1; CDR3aa: CATSALPGQGTSGGDLDTQYF; CDR3nt: TGTGCCACCAGTGCTCTACCGGGACAGGGTACTAGCGGGGGGGATTTAGATACGCAGTATTTT
abundance: .; len: 14; d_gene: TRBD1; j_gene: TRBJ2-3; v_gene: TRBV5-1; CDR3aa: CASSPDRVTDTQYF; CDR3nt: TGCGCCAGCAGCCCAGACAGGGTCACAGATACGCAGTATTTT
abundance: .; len: 15; d_gene: .; j_gene: TRBJ1-2; v_gene: TRBV28; CDR3aa: CASSSIANRPYGYTF; CDR3nt: TGTGCCAGCAGTTCTATCGCGAACAGACCTTATGGCTACACCTTC
abundance: .; len: 15; d_gene: .; j_gene: TRBJ2-1; v_gene: TRBV6-1; CDR3aa: CASSPPSGPYNEQFF; CDR3nt: TGTGCCAGCAGTCCCCCCAGCGGGCCTTACAATGAGCAGTTCTTC
abundance: .; len: 15; d_gene: TRBD1; j_gene: TRBJ1-2; v_gene: TRBV27; CDR3aa: CASSPQDRGNYGYTF; CDR3nt: TGTGCCAGCAGTCCTCAGGACAGGGGCAACTATGGCTACACCTTC
abundance: few; len: 12; d_gene: .; j_gene: TRBJ2-2; v_gene: TRBV28; CDR3aa: CASSLVSGELFF; CDR3nt: TGTGCCAGCAGTTTGGTATCCGGGGAGCTGTTTTTT
abundance: .; len: 16; d_gene: .; j_gene: TRBJ2-2; v_gene: TRBV7-2; CDR3aa: CASSLYHPIDTGELFF; CDR3nt: TGTGCCAGCAGCTTATATCATCCGATTGACACCGGGGAGCTGTTTTTT
abundance: .; len: 11; d_gene: .; j_gene: TRBJ2-7; v_gene: TRBV12-3/TRBV12-4; CDR3aa: CASSHLHEQYF; CDR3nt: TGTGCCAGCAGCCATCTCCACGAGCAGTACTTC
abundance: .; len: 15; d_gene: TRBD2; j_gene: TRBJ2-7; v_gene: TRBV5-4; CDR3aa: CASSLSSGGTYEQYF; CDR3nt: TGTGCCAGCAGCTTGTCTAGCGGGGGGACCTACGAGCAGTACTTC
abundance: .; len: 14; d_gene: .; j_gene: TRBJ2-7; v_gene: TRBV18; CDR3aa: CASSPGTTSDEQYF; CDR3nt: TGTGCCAGCTCACCCGGGACGACCTCGGACGAGCAGTACTTC
abundance: .; len: 14; d_gene: TRBD1; j_gene: TRBJ2-3; v_gene: TRBV29-1; CDR3aa: CSVETGQGTDTQYF; CDR3nt: TGCAGCGTAGAAACCGGACAGGGCACAGATACGCAGTATTTT
abundance: once; len: 15; d_gene: TRBD2; j_gene: TRBJ2-5; v_gene: TRBV28; CDR3aa: CASSLWTSGLLAQYF; CDR3nt: TGTGCCAGCAGTTTATGGACTAGCGGTCTCTTGGCCCAGTACTTC
abundance: few; len: 15; d_gene: TRBD1; j_gene: TRBJ1-5; v_gene: TRBV28; CDR3aa: CASSAGDRGNQPQHF; CDR3nt: TGTGCCAGCAGCGCGGGGGACAGGGGCAATCAGCCCCAGCATTTT
abundance: .; len: 13; d_gene: .; j_gene: TRBJ1-5; v_gene: TRBV27; CDR3aa: CASSRVGNQPQHF; CDR3nt: TGTGCCAGCAGTCGAGTGGGCAATCAGCCCCAGCATTTT
abundance: .; len: 14; d_gene: .; j_gene: TRBJ2-7; v_gene: TRBV27; CDR3aa: CASSWGRSSYEQYF; CDR3nt: TGTGCCAGCAGTTGGGGGAGGAGCTCCTACGAGCAGTACTTC
abundance: .; len: 12; d_gene: .; j_gene: TRBJ2-5; v_gene: TRBV5-1; CDR3aa: CASSLVKETQYF; CDR3nt: TGCGCCAGCAGCTTGGTTAAGGAGACCCAGTACTTC
abundance: .; len: 15; d_gene: .; j_gene: TRBJ2-3; v_gene: TRBV15; CDR3aa: CATSRGNSFTDTQYF; CDR3nt: TGTGCCACCAGCAGAGGGAACAGCTTCACAGATACGCAGTATTTT
abundance: once; len: 13; d_gene: .; j_gene: TRBJ2-5; v_gene: TRBV7-2; CDR3aa: CASSLARRETQYF; CDR3nt: TGTGCCAGCAGCTTGGCGCGGAGAGAGACCCAGTACTTC
abundance: .; len: 14; d_gene: .; j_gene: TRBJ1-4; v_gene: TRBV5-4; CDR3aa: CASKGEPTNEKLFF; CDR3nt: TGTGCCAGCAAAGGGGAGCCAACTAATGAAAAACTGTTTTTT
abundance: once; len: 15; d_gene: TRBD1; j_gene: TRBJ2-2; v_gene: TRBV2; CDR3aa: CASRVTGGDTGELFF; CDR3nt: TGTGCCAGCAGGGTGACAGGGGGGGACACCGGGGAGCTGTTTTTT
abundance: .; len: 16; d_gene: TRBD2; j_gene: TRBJ2-5; v_gene: TRBV11-2; CDR3aa: CASSLRAGGPLETQYF; CDR3nt: TGTGCCAGCAGCTTACGGGCGGGGGGGCCGTTGGAGACCCAGTACTTC
abundance: .; len: 17; d_gene: .; j_gene: TRBJ1-1; v_gene: TRBV6-2/TRBV6-3; CDR3aa: CASSPIPGASMNTEAFF; CDR3nt: TGTGCCAGCAGCCCAATCCCGGGGGCCTCCATGAACACTGAAGCTTTCTTT
abundance: few; len: 18; d_gene: TRBD1; j_gene: TRBJ2-1; v_gene: TRBV18; CDR3aa: CASSPVPGGTGSYNEQFF; CDR3nt: TGTGCCAGCTCACCCGTGCCAGGTGGGACAGGGTCCTACAATGAGCAGTTCTTC
abundance: .; len: 13; d_gene: .; j_gene: TRBJ1-1; v_gene: TRBV28; CDR3aa: CASNRPEDTEAFF; CDR3nt: TGTGCCAGCAATCGACCGGAGGACACTGAAGCTTTCTTT
abundance: .; len: 13; d_gene: TRBD1; j_gene: TRBJ1-6; v_gene: TRBV2; CDR3aa: CASSDRGQTPLHF; CDR3nt: TGTGCCAGCAGTGACAGGGGGCAGACACCCCTCCACTTT
abundance: .; len: 16; d_gene: TRBD1; j_gene: TRBJ2-2; v_gene: TRBV18; CDR3aa: CASSPPGQGHTGELFF; CDR3nt: TGTGCCAGCTCACCCCCGGGACAGGGTCACACCGGGGAGCTGTTTTTT
abundance: .; len: 16; d_gene: TRBD2; j_gene: TRBJ2-5; v_gene: TRBV7-2; CDR3aa: CASSLVGSGGTETQYF; CDR3nt: TGTGCCAGCAGCTTAGTTGGTAGCGGGGGGACAGAGACCCAGTACTTC
abundance: .; len: 16; d_gene: .; j_gene: TRBJ1-5; v_gene: TRBV7-9; CDR3aa: CASSPGTTRSNQPQHF; CDR3nt: TGTGCCAGCAGCCCCGGGACGACTCGCAGCAATCAGCCCCAGCATTTT
abundance: .; len: 15; d_gene: .; j_gene: TRBJ1-4; v_gene: TRBV24-1; CDR3aa: CATSDHRATNEKLFF; CDR3nt: TGTGCCACCAGTGACCACAGGGCAACTAATGAAAAACTGTTTTTT
abundance: .; len: 14; d_gene: .; j_gene: TRBJ1-2; v_gene: TRBV7-9; CDR3aa: CASSGGVSNYGYTF; CDR3nt: TGTGCCAGCAGCGGGGGAGTCTCTAACTATGGCTACACCTTC
abundance: .; len: 14; d_gene: .; j_gene: TRBJ2-3; v_gene: TRBV6-5; CDR3aa: CASSYFRYTDTQYF; CDR3nt: TGTGCCAGCAGTTACTTCAGATACACAGATACGCAGTATTTT
abundance: .; len: 14; d_gene: TRBD2; j_gene: TRBJ2-1; v_gene: TRBV5-1; CDR3aa: CASSFLAENNEQFF; CDR3nt: TGCGCCAGCAGCTTCCTAGCGGAGAACAATGAGCAGTTCTTC
abundance: .; len: 13; d_gene: .; j_gene: TRBJ2-2; v_gene: TRBV21-1; CDR3aa: CASSLRGGGELFF; CDR3nt: TGTGCCAGCAGTCTAAGGGGCGGCGGGGAGCTGTTTTTT
abundance: .; len: 15; d_gene: .; j_gene: TRBJ1-4; v_gene: TRBV4-2; CDR3aa: CASSQEGATNEKLFF; CDR3nt: TGTGCCAGCAGCCAAGAGGGCGCAACTAATGAAAAACTGTTTTTT
abundance: .; len: 15; d_gene: .; j_gene: TRBJ2-3; v_gene: TRBV2; CDR3aa: CASSERSLDRDTQYF; CDR3nt: TGTGCCAGCAGTGAACGGTCCCTGGACAGAGATACGCAGTATTTT
abundance: .; len: 14; d_gene: .; j_gene: TRBJ2-3; v_gene: TRBV18; CDR3aa: CASSPGPRADTQYF; CDR3nt: TGTGCCAGCTCACCCGGCCCCAGGGCAGATACGCAGTATTTT
abundance: .; len: 12; d_gene: .; j_gene: TRBJ2-7; v_gene: TRBV5-6; CDR3aa: CASSHLTYEQYF; CDR3nt: TGTGCCAGCAGCCACCTAACCTACGAGCAGTACTTC
abundance: .; len: 18; d_gene: TRBD2; j_gene: TRBJ2-5; v_gene: TRBV27; CDR3aa: CASSLFPPSGGAVETQYF; CDR3nt: TGTGCCAGCAGTTTATTTCCCCCCAGCGGGGGGGCGGTGGAGACCCAGTACTTC
abundance: many; len: 15; d_gene: TRBD1; j_gene: TRBJ1-1; v_gene: TRBV7-9; CDR3aa: CASSPRGRMNTEAFF; CDR3nt: TGTGCCAGCAGCCCCAGGGGGCGGATGAACACTGAAGCTTTCTTT
abundance: .; len: 15; d_gene: .; j_gene: TRBJ2-7; v_gene: TRBV5-1; CDR3aa: CAIKTWGPPLYEQYF; CDR3nt: TGCGCCATCAAGACCTGGGGGCCACCCCTCTACGAGCAGTACTTC
abundance: .; len: 15; d_gene: TRBD1; j_gene: TRBJ1-2; v_gene: TRBV19; CDR3aa: CASIPSPGQGFKYTF; CDR3nt: TGTGCCAGTATCCCCAGCCCGGGACAGGGATTTAAGTACACCTTC
abundance: .; len: 13; d_gene: .; j_gene: TRBJ2-4; v_gene: TRBV25-1; CDR3aa: CASRRLNENIQYF; CDR3nt: TGTGCCAGCAGACGCTTGAATGAAAACATTCAGTACTTC